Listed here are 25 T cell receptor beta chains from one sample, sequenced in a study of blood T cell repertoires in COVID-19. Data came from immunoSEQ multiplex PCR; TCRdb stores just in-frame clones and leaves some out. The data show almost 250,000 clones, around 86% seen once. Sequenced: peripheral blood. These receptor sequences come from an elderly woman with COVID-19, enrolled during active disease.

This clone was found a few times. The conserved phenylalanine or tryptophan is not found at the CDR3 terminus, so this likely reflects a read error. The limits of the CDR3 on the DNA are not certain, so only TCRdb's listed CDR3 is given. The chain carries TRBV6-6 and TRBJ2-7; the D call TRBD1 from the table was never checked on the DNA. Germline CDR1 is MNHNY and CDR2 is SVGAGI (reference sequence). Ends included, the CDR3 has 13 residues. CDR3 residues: CASSYSRETGVDK.

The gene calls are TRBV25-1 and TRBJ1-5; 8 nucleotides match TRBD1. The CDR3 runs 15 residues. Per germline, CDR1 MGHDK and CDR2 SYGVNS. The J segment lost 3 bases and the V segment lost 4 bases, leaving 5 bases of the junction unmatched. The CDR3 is CASSARGQDNQPQHF. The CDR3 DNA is TGTGCCAGCAGTGCCAGGGGGCAGGACAATCAGCCCCAGCATTTT.

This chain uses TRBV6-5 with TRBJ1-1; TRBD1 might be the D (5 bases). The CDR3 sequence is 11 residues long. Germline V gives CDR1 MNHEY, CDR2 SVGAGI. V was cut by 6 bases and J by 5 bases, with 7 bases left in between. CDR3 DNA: TGTGCCAGCAGGGGGGGAACTGAAGCTTTCTTT. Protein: CASRGGTEAFF.

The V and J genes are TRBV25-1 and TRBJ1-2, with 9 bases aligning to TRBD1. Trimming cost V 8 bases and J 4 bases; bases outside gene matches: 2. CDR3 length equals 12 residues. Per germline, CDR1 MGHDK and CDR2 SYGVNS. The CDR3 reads CASAQGAYGYTF. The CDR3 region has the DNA TGTGCCAGCGCACAGGGGGCCTATGGCTACACCTTC.

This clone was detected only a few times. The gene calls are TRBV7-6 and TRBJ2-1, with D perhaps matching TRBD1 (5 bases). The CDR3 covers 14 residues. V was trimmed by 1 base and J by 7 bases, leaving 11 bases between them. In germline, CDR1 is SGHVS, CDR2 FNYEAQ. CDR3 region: CASSLGTNANEQFF. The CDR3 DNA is TGTGCCAGCAGCTTAGGGACAAATGCGAATGAGCAGTTCTTC. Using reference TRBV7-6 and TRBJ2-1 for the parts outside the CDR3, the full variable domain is GAGVSQSPRYKVTKRGQDVALRCDPISGHVSLYWYRQALGQGPEFLTYFNYEAQQDKSGLPNDRFSAERPEGSISTLTIQRTEQRDSAMYRCASSLGTNANEQFFGPGTRLTVL.

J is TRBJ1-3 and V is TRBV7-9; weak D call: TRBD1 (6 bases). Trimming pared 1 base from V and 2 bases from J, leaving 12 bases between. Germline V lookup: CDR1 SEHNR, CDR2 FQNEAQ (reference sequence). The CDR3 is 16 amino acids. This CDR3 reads CASSLGTGFPGNTIYF. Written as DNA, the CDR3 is TGTGCCAGCAGCTTAGGAACAGGGTTTCCTGGAAACACCATATATTTT.

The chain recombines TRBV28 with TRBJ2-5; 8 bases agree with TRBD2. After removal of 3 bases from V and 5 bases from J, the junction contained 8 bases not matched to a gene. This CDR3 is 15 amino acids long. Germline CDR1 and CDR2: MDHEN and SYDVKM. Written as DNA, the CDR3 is TGTGCCAGCAGTTTGTACGGGGGGGTAGGGGAGACCCAGTACTTC. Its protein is CASSLYGGVGETQYF.

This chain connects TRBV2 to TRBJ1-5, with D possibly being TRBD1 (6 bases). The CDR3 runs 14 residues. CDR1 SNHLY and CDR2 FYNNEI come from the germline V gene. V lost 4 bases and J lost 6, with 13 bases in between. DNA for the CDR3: TGTGCCAGCAGTGGGAGACAGGAACTTCAGCCCCAGCATTTT. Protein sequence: CASSGRQELQPQHF.

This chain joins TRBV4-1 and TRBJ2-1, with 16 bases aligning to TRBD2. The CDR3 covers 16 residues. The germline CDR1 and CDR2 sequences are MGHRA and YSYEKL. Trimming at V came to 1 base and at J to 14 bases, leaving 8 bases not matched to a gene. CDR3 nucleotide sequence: TGCGCCAGCAGCCAAGTTACGGGACTAGCGGGGGGGGTGGAGTTCTTC. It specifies CASSQVTGLAGGVEFF.

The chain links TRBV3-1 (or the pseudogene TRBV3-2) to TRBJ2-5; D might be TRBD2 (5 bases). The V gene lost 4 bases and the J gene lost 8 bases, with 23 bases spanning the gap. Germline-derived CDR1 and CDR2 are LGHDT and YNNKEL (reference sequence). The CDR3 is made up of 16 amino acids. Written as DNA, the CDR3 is TGTGCCAGCAGCCTTGGAGGACGGGGAGAAAGAGAAACCCAGTACTTC. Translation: CASSLGGRGERETQYF.

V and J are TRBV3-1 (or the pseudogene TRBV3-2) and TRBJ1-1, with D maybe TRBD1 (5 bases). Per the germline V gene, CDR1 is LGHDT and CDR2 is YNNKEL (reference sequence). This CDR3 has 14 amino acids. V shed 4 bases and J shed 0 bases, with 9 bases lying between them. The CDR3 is CASSPQGMNTEAFF. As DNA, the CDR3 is TGTGCCAGCAGCCCGCAGGGTATGAACACTGAAGCTTTCTTT.

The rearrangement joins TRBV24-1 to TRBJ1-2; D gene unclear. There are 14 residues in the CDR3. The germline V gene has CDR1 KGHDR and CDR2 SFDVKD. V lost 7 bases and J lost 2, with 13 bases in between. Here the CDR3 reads CATSRTGLNYGYTF. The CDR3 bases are TGTGCCACCAGCAGGACGGGATTGAACTATGGCTACACCTTC.

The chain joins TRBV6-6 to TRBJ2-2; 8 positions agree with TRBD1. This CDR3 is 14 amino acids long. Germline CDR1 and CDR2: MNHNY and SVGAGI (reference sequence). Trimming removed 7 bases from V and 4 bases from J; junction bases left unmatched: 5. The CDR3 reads CASTTTGGTGELFF. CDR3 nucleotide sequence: TGTGCCAGCACCACTACAGGGGGCACCGGGGAGCTGTTTTTT.

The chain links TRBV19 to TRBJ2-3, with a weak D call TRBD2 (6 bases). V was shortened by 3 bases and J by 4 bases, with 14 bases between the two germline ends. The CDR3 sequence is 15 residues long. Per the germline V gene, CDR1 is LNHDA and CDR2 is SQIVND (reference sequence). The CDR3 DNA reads TGTGCCAGTAGTATGTTAGCGCGGGGAGCAGATACGCAGTATTTT. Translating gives CASSMLARGADTQYF.

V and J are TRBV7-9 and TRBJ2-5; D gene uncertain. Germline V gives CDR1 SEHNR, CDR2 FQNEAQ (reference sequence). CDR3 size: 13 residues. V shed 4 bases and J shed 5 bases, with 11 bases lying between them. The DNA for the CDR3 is TGTGCCAGCAGCTACCTCCACGGGGAGACCCAGTACTTC. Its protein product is CASSYLHGETQYF. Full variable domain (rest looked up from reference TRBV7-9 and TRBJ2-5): DTGVSQNPRHKITKRGQNVTFRCDPISEHNRLYWYRQTLGQGPEFLTYFQNEAQLEKSRLLSDRFSAERPKGSFSTLEIQRTEQGDSAMYLCASSYLHGETQYFGPGTRLLVL.

The CDR3 loop reads CAIKSSGGRDTQYF. CDR3 sequence (DNA): TGTGCCATCAAGAGCTCGGGGGGGCGAGATACGCAGTATTTT. V gene TRBV10-3 combines with J gene TRBJ2-3; 8 bases agree with TRBD2. Germline lookup yields CDR1 ENHRY and CDR2 SYGVKD. The CDR3 runs to 14 residues. V lost 7 bases, J lost 5 bases, and 8 bases stayed unmatched.

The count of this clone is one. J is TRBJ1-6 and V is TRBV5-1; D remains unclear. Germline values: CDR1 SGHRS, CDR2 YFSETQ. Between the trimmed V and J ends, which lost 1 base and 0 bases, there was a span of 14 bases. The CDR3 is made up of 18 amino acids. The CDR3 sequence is CASSLSGRLGSYNSPLHF. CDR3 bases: TGCGCCAGCAGCTTGAGCGGTCGATTGGGCTCCTATAATTCACCCCTCCACTTT.

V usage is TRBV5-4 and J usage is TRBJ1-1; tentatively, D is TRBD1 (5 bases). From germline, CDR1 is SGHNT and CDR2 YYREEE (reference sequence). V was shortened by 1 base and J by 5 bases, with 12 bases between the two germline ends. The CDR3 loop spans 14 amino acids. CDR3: CASSLQGKSTEAFF. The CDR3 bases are TGTGCCAGCAGCTTGCAGGGAAAGTCGACTGAAGCTTTCTTT.

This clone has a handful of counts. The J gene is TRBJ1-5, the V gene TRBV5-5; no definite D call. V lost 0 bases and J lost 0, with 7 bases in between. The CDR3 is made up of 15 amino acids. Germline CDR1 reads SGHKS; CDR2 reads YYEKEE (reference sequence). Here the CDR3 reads CASSLAHGSNQPQHF. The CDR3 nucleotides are TGTGCCAGCAGCTTGGCCCACGGTAGCAATCAGCCCCAGCATTTT. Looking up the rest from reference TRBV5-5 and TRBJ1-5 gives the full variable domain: DAGVTQSPTHLIKTRGQQVTLRCSPISGHKSVSWYQQVLGQGPQFIFQYYEKEERGRGNFPDRFSARQFPNYSSELNVNALLLGDSALYLCASSLAHGSNQPQHFGDGTRLSIL.

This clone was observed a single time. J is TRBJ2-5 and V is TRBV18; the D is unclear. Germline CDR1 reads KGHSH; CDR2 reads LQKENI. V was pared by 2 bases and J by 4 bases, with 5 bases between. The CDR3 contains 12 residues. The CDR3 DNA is TGTGCCAGCTCACCAGGTAGAGAGACCCAGTACTTC. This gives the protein CASSPGRETQYF.

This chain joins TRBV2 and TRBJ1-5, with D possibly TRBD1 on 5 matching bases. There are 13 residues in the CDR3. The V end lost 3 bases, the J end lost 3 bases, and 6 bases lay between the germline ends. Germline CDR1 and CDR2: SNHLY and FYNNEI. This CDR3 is CASSDRDNQPQHF. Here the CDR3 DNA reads TGTGCCAGCAGTGACAGGGACAATCAGCCCCAGCATTTT.

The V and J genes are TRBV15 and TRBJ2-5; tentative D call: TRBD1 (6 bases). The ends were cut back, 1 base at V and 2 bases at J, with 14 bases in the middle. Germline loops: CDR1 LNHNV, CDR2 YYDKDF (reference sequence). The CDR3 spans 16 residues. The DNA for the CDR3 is TGTGCCACCAGCAGAGCCAATACAGGGAATCAAGAGACCCAGTACTTC. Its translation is CATSRANTGNQETQYF.

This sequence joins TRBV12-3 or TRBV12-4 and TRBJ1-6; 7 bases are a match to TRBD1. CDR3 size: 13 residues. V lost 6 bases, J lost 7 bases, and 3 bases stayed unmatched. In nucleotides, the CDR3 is TGTGCCAGCAGGACAGGGACCAATTCACCCCTCCACTTT. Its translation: CASRTGTNSPLHF.

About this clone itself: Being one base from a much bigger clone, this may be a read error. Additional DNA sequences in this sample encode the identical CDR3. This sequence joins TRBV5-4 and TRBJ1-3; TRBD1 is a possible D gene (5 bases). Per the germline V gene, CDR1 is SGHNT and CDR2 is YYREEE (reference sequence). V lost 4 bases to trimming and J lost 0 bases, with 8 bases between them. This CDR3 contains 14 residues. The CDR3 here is CASSPQGSGNTIYF. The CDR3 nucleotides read TGTGCCAGCAGCCCTCAGGGCTCTGGAAACACCATATATTTT.

CDR3 sequence reads: CASSSGLSYGYTF. The DNA for the CDR3 is TGTGCCAGCAGCTCAGGGTTAAGTTACGGCTACACCTTC. This chain connects TRBV6-2 or TRBV6-3 to TRBJ1-2, with TRBD1 as a possible D gene (5 bases). Germline CDR1 MNHEY, CDR2 SVGEGT. The CDR3 spans 13 residues. Trimming removed 6 bases from V and 8 bases from J, with 16 bases in between.